The 19 T cell receptor beta chains listed next were all sequenced from one sample in a study of T-cell memory formation after mild COVID-19. TCRdb used MiXCR to reprocess the 5' RACE reads, holding one entry per CDR3 protein. The sample has over 250,000 distinct CDR3 sequences; less than 20% are singletons. Specimen: PBMCs or a T cell subset sorted from them (not recorded which). These receptors came from a man aged 18-30 years who had mild COVID-19 (a few samples of this study predate the infection). Cell type and time point are not known.

The rearrangement uses TRBV4-1 and TRBJ2-3; D is possibly TRBD2 (6 bases). The CDR3 covers 15 residues. Trimming stripped 3 bases from V and 0 bases from J, with 10 bases between. Germline CDR1 MGHRA, CDR2 YSYEKL. CDR3 amino acids: CASSQPGLSTDTQYF. Written as DNA, the CDR3 is TGCGCCAGCAGCCAGCCCGGACTAAGCACAGATACGCAGTATTTT.

This clonotype has just a few counts. The rearrangement uses TRBV4-3 and TRBJ2-1, with 7 bases aligning to TRBD1. Germline values: CDR1 LGHNA, CDR2 YSLEER. The CDR3 consists of 15 residues. The junction had 6 bases not matched to a gene; V was cut back by 4 bases and J by 3 bases. Here the CDR3 DNA reads TGCGCCAGCAGCCTGGGACAGAGAGACTACAATGAGCAGTTCTTC. It is translated as CASSLGQRDYNEQFF.

The chain has TRBV4-3 and TRBJ1-1; 8 bases are shared with TRBD1. V trimming: 4 bases; J trimming: 3 bases; junction bases outside the gene matches: 7. CDR3 length: 15 residues. Germline lookup yields CDR1 LGHNA and CDR2 YSLEER. CDR3: CASSPAPGGHTEAFF. CDR3 coding DNA: TGCGCCAGCAGCCCCGCGCCAGGGGGCCACACTGAAGCTTTCTTT.

Ten or more counts support this clonotype. The V call is TRBV5-6, the J call TRBJ2-5; 7 positions agree with TRBD1. CDR1 is SGHDT and CDR2 is YYEEEE in the germline V gene. The CDR3 has 14 amino acids. The ends lost 0 bases at V and 5 bases at J; junction bases unmatched: 4. CDR3 sequence (DNA): TGTGCCAGCAGCTTGGGGAGGACAGGCGAGACCCAGTACTTC. The encoded protein is CASSLGRTGETQYF.

This rearrangement joins TRBV7-2 to TRBJ2-7; D may match TRBD1 or TRBD2 (5 bases each). V dropped 3 bases and J dropped 6 bases, with 18 bases sitting between them. This CDR3 is built from 15 residues. CDR1 and CDR2 from the germline V gene are SGHTA and FQGNSA. CDR3 in DNA: TGTGCCAGCAGCTTCACAGGAACGTCTGGGGGCGAGCAGTACTTC. This translates into CASSFTGTSGGEQYF.

This chain connects TRBV6-5 to TRBJ2-1; tentative D call: TRBD1 (6 bases). V lost 6 bases and J 3 bases, leaving 9 bases between the germline ends. CDR1 and CDR2 (germline): MNHEY, SVGAGI. This CDR3 has 13 amino acids. In DNA form, the CDR3 reads TGTGCCAGCAGGACAGGAATCTACAATGAGCAGTTCTTC. Translation: CASRTGIYNEQFF.

This clonotype was seen a handful of times. V is TRBV7-9 and J is TRBJ1-2; 7 nucleotides match TRBD1. The CDR3 runs to 16 residues. Looked up from germline, CDR1 is SEHNR and CDR2 is FQNEAQ (reference sequence). V shed 3 bases and J 3 bases; nucleotides not matched to a gene: 10. CDR3 DNA sequence: TGTGCCAGCAGCTTCCCCCAGGGGGGGGTTGACTATGGCTACACCTTC. This encodes CASSFPQGGVDYGYTF.

Only a few counts were recorded for this clonotype. V gene TRBV2 combines with J gene TRBJ2-1, with TRBD2 as a possible D gene (7 bases). V was cut by 4 bases and J by 8 bases, with 15 bases left in between. This CDR3 is 14 amino acids long. The germline V gene encodes CDR1 SNHLY and CDR2 FYNNEI. The CDR3 nucleotides are TGTGCCAGCAGTGCATACGGCGGGGGCGATGAGCAGTTCTTC. This sequence encodes CASSAYGGGDEQFF.

The V and J genes are TRBV6-5 and TRBJ1-5; unclear D gene. The V and J ends lost 5 bases and 1 base respectively, with 6 bases between them. Germline V lookup: CDR1 MNHEY, CDR2 SVGAGI. This CDR3 is built from 13 residues. The DNA of the CDR3 is TGTGCCAGCAGTGATAGGAGCAATCAGCCCCAGCATTTT. Translating it yields CASSDRSNQPQHF.

The DNA of the CDR3 is TGTGCCATCAGTCGGGACCTTTTATACGAGCAGTACTTC. The encoded protein is CAISRDLLYEQYF. The chain uses TRBV10-3 and TRBJ2-7; D possibly uses TRBD1 or TRBD2 (5 bases each). From germline, CDR1 is ENHRY and CDR2 SYGVKD. V was shortened by 5 bases and J by 4 bases, with 12 bases between the two germline ends. The CDR3 spans 13 residues.

This clonotype was detected a few times. The chain joins TRBV6-2 or TRBV6-3 to TRBJ1-6; a possible D gene is TRBD1 (5 bases). V was pared by 6 bases and J by 7 bases, with 10 bases between. Germline-derived CDR1 and CDR2 are MNHEY and SVGEGT. The CDR3 extends over 13 amino acids. The CDR3 nucleotides read TGTGCCAGCAGCTTAGACAGCAATTCACCCCTCCACTTT. Translated, it gives CASSLDSNSPLHF.

A few counts support this clonotype. CDR3 in DNA: TGTGCCAGCAGCCCGGACAGGGGAGGGAGAGAGCAGTACGTC. Encoded protein: CASSPDRGGREQYV. This chain connects TRBV5-4 to TRBJ2-7; 9 bases match TRBD1. Germline CDR1 is SGHNT and CDR2 is YYREEE (reference sequence). With V trimmed by 4 bases and J by 7 bases, 9 bases remained unmatched. This CDR3 is built from 14 residues.

This clonotype was observed at least ten times. The chain couples TRBV7-2 to TRBJ2-3; D is perhaps TRBD1 (6 bases). The CDR3 has 14 residues. The ends were cut back, 4 bases at V and 6 bases at J, with 14 bases in the middle. Germline V gives CDR1 SGHTA, CDR2 FQGNSA. The CDR3, as DNA: TGTGCCAGCAGCTACAGGGTGTTGGGGGATACGCAGTATTTT. Its protein product is CASSYRVLGDTQYF.

The chain recombines TRBV6-5 with TRBJ2-2; no clear D gene. Germline lookup yields CDR1 MNHEY and CDR2 SVGAGI. V was cut by 8 bases and J by 7 bases, with 11 bases left in between. The length of the CDR3 is 12 residues. CDR3 DNA: TGTGCCAGCGGTGGCATTGGCGGGGAGCTGTTTTTT. Translation: CASGGIGGELFF.

A few counts support this clonotype. The chain is built from TRBV5-1 and TRBJ2-3; 10 nucleotides match TRBD2. Germline trimming cut 3 bases from V and 0 bases from J; bases unmatched to any gene: 4. The germline V gene encodes CDR1 SGHRS and CDR2 YFSETQ. CDR3 size: 16 residues. The CDR3 is CASSSPTSGSTDTQYF. The CDR3 bases are TGCGCCAGCAGCTCCCCGACTAGCGGGAGCACAGATACGCAGTATTTT.

This clonotype was counted at least ten times. This CDR3 reads CASSSSYRGSYNSPLHF. The CDR3 DNA reads as TGTGCCAGCAGCTCCTCTTACAGAGGCTCCTATAATTCACCCCTCCACTTT. The chain combines TRBV7-9 with TRBJ1-6; D is uncertain. Per the germline V gene, CDR1 is SEHNR and CDR2 is FQNEAQ (reference sequence). CDR3 size: 17 residues. The V end lost 4 bases, the J end lost 0 bases, and 13 bases lay between the germline ends.

This clonotype was detected many times. The chain couples TRBV5-1 to TRBJ1-6; D may be TRBD1 (6 bases). Germline V gene lookup returns CDR1 SGHRS and CDR2 YFSETQ. CDR3 size: 15 residues. Trimming took off 0 bases at V and 7 bases at J, with 11 bases between the two ends. DNA of the CDR3: TGCGCCAGCAGCTTGGACCAAGGGGGGAATTCACCCCTCCACTTT. Amino acid sequence: CASSLDQGGNSPLHF.

This chain joins TRBV6-2 or TRBV6-3 and TRBJ2-3; tentatively, D is TRBD1 (6 bases). Looked up from germline, CDR1 is MNHEY and CDR2 is SVGEGT. The CDR3 is 16 amino acids. V dropped 6 bases and J dropped 4 bases, with 20 bases sitting between them. The CDR3 spells CASSWAPQGLADTQYF. In DNA form, the CDR3 reads TGTGCCAGCAGCTGGGCCCCACAGGGTTTGGCAGATACGCAGTATTTT.

This clonotype was picked up a small number of times. The V call is TRBV6-2 or TRBV6-3, the J call TRBJ1-2; perhaps TRBD1 as D (5 bases). This CDR3 spans 14 amino acids. Per germline, CDR1 MNHEY and CDR2 SVGEGT. The V and J ends lost 6 bases and 4 bases respectively, with 15 bases between them. CDR3 DNA sequence: TGTGCCAGCAGCGACCGGGACCGCTCCTATGGCTACACCTTC. Protein: CASSDRDRSYGYTF.